The T cell receptor (beta chain) under discussion was sequenced for a study of blood T cell repertoires in COVID-19. Overall study: Sample material is recorded as cDNA or gDNA derived from T cells, B-cell-depleted T cells, or PBMCs.

Source study methods: Amplification of reference gene primers provided the estimated nucleated cell counts. The assay was immunoSEQ multiplex PCR, and TCRdb's table has in-frame clones only and misses some. V, J and clone size reflect that table, while D and trimming were determined from the DNA. The sample lists about 140,000 clones, 84% seen once, with approximately 9% in the top ten. Recruited during active infection, patients (from Seattle) were subsequently followed longitudinally. The CDR3 consists of 15 residues. After removal of 7 bases from V and 10 bases from J, the junction contained 16 bases not matched to a gene. Germline assignment: CDR1 LGHDT and CDR2 YNNKEL (reference sequence).

The sequencing sample was made of peripheral blood. This rearrangement joins TRBV3-1 (or the pseudogene TRBV3-2) to TRBJ1-2, with TRBD1 matching over 9 bases. The TCR sequence derives from a man younger than 45 with COVID-19, enrolled during active disease. The CDR3 DNA reads as TGTGCCAGCAACCTGGGACAGGGCGCTTCTCCATACTACACCTTC. Its protein is CASNLGQGASPYYTF.